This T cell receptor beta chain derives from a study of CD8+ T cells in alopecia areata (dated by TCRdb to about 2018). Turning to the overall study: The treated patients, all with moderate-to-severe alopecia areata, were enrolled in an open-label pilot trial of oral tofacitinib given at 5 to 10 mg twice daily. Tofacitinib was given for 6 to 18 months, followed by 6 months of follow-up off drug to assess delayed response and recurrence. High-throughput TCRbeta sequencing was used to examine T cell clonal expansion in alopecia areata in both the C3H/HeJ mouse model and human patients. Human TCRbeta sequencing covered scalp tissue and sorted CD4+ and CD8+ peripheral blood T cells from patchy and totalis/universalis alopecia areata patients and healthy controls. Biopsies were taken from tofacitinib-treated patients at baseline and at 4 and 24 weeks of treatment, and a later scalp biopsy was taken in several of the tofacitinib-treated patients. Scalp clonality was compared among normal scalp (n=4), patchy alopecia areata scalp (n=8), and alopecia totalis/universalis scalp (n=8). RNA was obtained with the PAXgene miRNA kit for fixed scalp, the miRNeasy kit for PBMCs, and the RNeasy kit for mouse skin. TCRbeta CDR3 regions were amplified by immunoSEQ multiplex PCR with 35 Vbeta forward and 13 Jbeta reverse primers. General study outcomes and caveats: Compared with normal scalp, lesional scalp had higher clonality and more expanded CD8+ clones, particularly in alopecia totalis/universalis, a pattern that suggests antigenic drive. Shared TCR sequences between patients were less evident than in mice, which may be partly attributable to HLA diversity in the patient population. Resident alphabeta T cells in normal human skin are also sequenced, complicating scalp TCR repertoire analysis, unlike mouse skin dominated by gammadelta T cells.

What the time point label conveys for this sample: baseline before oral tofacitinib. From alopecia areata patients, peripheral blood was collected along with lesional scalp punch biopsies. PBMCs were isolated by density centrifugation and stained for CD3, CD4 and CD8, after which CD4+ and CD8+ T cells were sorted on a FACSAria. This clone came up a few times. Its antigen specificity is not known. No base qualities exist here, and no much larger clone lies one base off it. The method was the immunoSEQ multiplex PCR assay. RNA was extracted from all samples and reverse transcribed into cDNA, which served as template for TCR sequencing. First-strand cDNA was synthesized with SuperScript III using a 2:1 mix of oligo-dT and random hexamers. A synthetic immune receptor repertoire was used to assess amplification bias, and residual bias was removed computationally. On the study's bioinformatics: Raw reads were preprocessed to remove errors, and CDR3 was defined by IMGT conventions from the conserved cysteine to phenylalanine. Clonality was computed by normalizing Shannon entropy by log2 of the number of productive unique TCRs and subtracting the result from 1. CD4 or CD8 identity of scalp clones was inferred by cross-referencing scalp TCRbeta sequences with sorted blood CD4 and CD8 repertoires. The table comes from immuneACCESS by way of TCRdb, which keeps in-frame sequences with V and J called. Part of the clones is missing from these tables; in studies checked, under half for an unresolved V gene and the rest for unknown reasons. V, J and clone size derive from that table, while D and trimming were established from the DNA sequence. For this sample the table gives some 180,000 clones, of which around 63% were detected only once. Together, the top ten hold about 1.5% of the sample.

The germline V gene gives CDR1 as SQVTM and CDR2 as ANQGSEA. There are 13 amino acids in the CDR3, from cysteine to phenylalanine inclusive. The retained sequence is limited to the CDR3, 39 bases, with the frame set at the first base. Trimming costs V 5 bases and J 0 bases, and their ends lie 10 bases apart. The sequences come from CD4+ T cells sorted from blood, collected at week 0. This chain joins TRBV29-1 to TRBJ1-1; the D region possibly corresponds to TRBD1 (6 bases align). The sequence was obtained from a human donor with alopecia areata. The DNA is TGCAGCGTTAAGGGGGGCATGAACACTGAAGCTTTCTTT. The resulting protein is CSVKGGMNTEAFF.